This paragraph reports one T cell receptor (beta chain). Sequenced by immunoSEQ multiplex PCR; TCRdb stores in-frame clones only, minus some. This sample has under 40,000 clones, with 75% to 90% found just once. The CDR3 consists of 15 residues. The germline CDR1 and CDR2 sequences are MNHEY and SMNVEV (reference sequence). V was clipped by 5 bases and J by 4 bases; unmatched bases: 8. This specimen comes from a study of blood T cell repertoires in COVID-19. The source is a human donor with acute or convalescent COVID-19. The donor label of this sample is uncertain. What was sequenced was peripheral blood. The rearrangement uses TRBV27 and TRBJ1-5; 7 bases agree with TRBD1. CDR3 bases: TGTGCCAGCAGTCCCTCAGGGGGTTTTAATCAGCCCCAGCATTTT. The encoded protein is CASSPSGGFNQPQHF.